The rows below give T cell receptor beta chains drawn from one sample of a study of T-cell reconstitution after alpha-beta-depleted transplantation in children. TCRdb itself ran the PCR reads through MiXCR, one entry per CDR3 protein. The sample lists about 870,000 distinct CDR3 sequences, under 20% occurring once. Sequencing was performed on PBMCs, mostly from graft donor cells, taken 360 days after TCRalphabeta/CD19-depleted stem cell transplant. The receptors were gathered from a male patient aged 10-17 years who had a stem cell transplant for acute lymphoblastic leukemia, so the T cells may come from the graft donor. Each CDR3 is given with its conserved first and last residue. The order of the fields is clone size, V gene, J gene, D gene, CDR3 protein, CDR3 DNA. A D gene is named only where the DNA matches it firmly. The size of a clone is reported for some rows only, either as once, few or many, or as a class for expanded clones.

>-|TRBV29-1|TRBJ2-7|-
CSVAPDEAYEQYF
TGCAGCGTCGCTCCGGACGAAGCCTACGAGCAGTACTTC
>-|TRBV25-1|TRBJ2-2|TRBD2
CASSDWIAGNTGELFF
TGTGCCAGCAGTGATTGGATAGCGGGTAACACCGGGGAGCTGTTTTTT
>few|TRBV6-1|TRBJ1-5|-
CASSEGRLGRGQPQHF
TGTGCCAGCAGTGAAGGACGGTTGGGGAGGGGTCAGCCCCAGCATTTT
>-|TRBV5-1|TRBJ1-1|-
CASSPQGNAEAFF
TGCGCCAGCAGCCCTCAGGGGAACGCTGAAGCTTTCTTT
>-|TRBV12-3/TRBV12-4|TRBJ2-1|-
CASSFGAAYNEQFF
TGTGCCAGCAGTTTCGGGGCGGCTTACAATGAGCAGTTCTTC
>-|TRBV27|TRBJ1-1|-
CASSPTRGSTEAFF
TGTGCCAGCAGTCCTACGCGGGGTAGCACTGAAGCTTTCTTT
>few|TRBV2|TRBJ2-2|TRBD1
CATRSQGSSNTGELFF
TGTGCCACCCGATCACAGGGGTCTTCGAACACCGGGGAGCTGTTTTTT
>-|TRBV7-9|TRBJ2-1|TRBD2
CASIQGLAGDEQFF
TGTGCCAGCATCCAAGGACTAGCGGGAGATGAGCAGTTCTTC
>-|TRBV10-1|TRBJ2-7|-
CASGEFYEQYF
TGCGCCAGCGGAGAGTTCTACGAGCAGTACTTC
>-|TRBV4-1|TRBJ2-7|-
CASSHELARFYEQYF
TGCGCCAGCAGCCACGAGCTAGCGAGATTCTACGAGCAGTACTTC
>few|TRBV27|TRBJ2-1|-
CASAPSSYNEQFF
TGTGCCAGTGCCCCCAGCTCCTACAATGAGCAGTTCTTC
>-|TRBV2|TRBJ2-3|-
CASSIQGTDTQYF
TGTGCCAGCAGCATCCAGGGTACAGATACGCAGTATTTT
>few|TRBV7-6|TRBJ2-5|-
CASSQNSQTQYF
TGTGCCAGCAGCCAAAACTCCCAGACCCAGTACTTC
>once|TRBV9|TRBJ2-3|-
CASSTSAGTDTQYF
TGTGCCAGCTCTACATCCGCAGGCACAGATACGCAGTATTTT
>few|TRBV27|TRBJ1-5|-
CASSLVGAGNQPQHF
TGTGCCAGCAGTTTAGTCGGGGCGGGCAATCAGCCCCAGCATTTT
>-|TRBV19|TRBJ2-1|-
CASGRRFAASYNEQFF
TGTGCCAGTGGCCGACGATTTGCAGCTTCCTACAATGAGCAGTTCTTC
>-|TRBV7-8|TRBJ1-1|-
CASSLGGGRTNTEAFF
TGTGCCAGCAGCTTAGGAGGGGGGCGGACGAACACTGAAGCTTTCTTT
>many|TRBV12-3/TRBV12-4|TRBJ1-2|-
CASSFDSLNYGYTF
TGTGCCAGCAGTTTCGACAGCCTCAACTATGGCTACACCTTC
>-|TRBV11-1|TRBJ2-2|-
CASSLMGTVNTGELFF
TGTGCCAGCAGCTTAATGGGGACGGTGAACACCGGGGAGCTGTTTTTT